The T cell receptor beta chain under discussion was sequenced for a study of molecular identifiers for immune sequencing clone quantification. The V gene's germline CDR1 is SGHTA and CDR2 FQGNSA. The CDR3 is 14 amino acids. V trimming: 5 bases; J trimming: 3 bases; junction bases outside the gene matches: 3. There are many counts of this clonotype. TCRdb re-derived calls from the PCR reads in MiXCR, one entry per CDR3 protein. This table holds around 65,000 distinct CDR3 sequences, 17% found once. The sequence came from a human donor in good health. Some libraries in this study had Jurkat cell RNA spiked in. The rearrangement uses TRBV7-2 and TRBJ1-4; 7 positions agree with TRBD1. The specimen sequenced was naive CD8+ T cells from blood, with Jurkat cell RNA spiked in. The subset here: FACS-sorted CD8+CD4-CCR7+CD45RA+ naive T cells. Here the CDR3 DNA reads TGTGCCAGCAGCCAGGACAGGCCTAATGAAAAACTGTTTTTT. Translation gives CASSQDRPNEKLFF.